Sequencing of this T cell receptor beta chain was carried out in a study of monozygotic twins with inflammatory bowel disease. From its re-call of the 5' RACE reads, TCRdb lists each CDR3 protein once, without DNA. The sample table sets out over 200,000 distinct CDR3 sequences. Germline CDR1 reads SGHVS; CDR2 reads FNYEAQ. CDR3 length: 12 amino acids. The origin of this receptor is a human donor with ulcerative colitis or Crohn's disease, or a healthy co-twin of an affected twin (not recorded which). Specimen: blood. This rearrangement joins TRBV7-6 to TRBJ2-5; with no DNA, the TCRdb D assignment of TRBD2 cannot be verified. CDR3 sequence reads: CASSNGGETQYF.